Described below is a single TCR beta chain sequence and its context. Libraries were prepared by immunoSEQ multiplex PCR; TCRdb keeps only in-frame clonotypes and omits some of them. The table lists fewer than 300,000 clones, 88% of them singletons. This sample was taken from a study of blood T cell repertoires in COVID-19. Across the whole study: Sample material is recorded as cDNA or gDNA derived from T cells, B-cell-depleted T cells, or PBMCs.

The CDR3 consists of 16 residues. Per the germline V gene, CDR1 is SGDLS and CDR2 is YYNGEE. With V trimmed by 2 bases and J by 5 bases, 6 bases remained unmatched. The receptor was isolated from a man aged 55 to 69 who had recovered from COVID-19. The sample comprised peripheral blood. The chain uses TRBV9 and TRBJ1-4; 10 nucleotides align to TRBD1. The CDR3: CASSVADRGFNEKLFF. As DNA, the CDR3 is TGTGCCAGCAGCGTTGCGGACAGGGGGTTCAATGAAAAACTGTTTTTT.